This TCR beta chain was obtained from a study of long-term antiretroviral therapy in people with HIV (dated 2022 in TCRdb). Looking at the study overall: Collection of the earliest samples took place about a decade ahead of the 2015 WHO recommendation for immediate ART, at a time when ART was typically delayed until CD4 counts fell. A retrospective serial study tested whether changes in peripheral blood TRB repertoire composition and diversity were associated with ART initiation and durable HIV suppression. Test extractions of a monoclonal T-cell line alongside approximately 36 polyclonal samples showed no cross-contamination during QIAcube processing. From over 25 adults with confirmed HIV infection, the cohort provided roughly 200 cryopreserved PBMC samples, gathered serially across a mean of around six years (range 1-12). Among the 30 or so participants with HIV, around 10 were female.

The investigation overall reported the following: Since PBMC availability was limited, sequencing covered only the TCR beta chain, with no alpha chain pairing. The samples span the years 2004 to 2017, and the ART regimens used may be less effective than current regimens. Starting ART was linked to a significant rise in TRB diversity, yet even with long-term ART the diversity remained significantly lower than in transplant donor controls. Expanded TRB clones identified before ART initiation dominated the repertoire across all time points, though the dominance fluctuated and decreased in many PLHIV after ART. Because pre-ART samples had limited cell numbers, profiling was done on unsorted PBMC rather than on sorted CD4+ and CD8+ T cells. HIV repertoires had narrower CDR3 length ranges than controls, and the network structure suggested an antigen-experienced repertoire that shifted only slightly toward naive after ART. Inferences about post-ART repertoire changes are limited because no data were available on ART adherence, viral resistance or therapy changes.

Via the germline V gene, CDR1 is SGHRS and CDR2 YFSETQ. Unmatched junction bases come to 16, with V trimmed by 5 bases and J by 9 bases. The CDR3, cysteine through phenylalanine, is 17 amino acids long. Only CDR3 DNA remains: 51 bases, in frame from the first base. Points on this clone: Its binding antigen is unknown. Base-call qualities are not available, and no considerably larger clone is one nucleotide away.

The immunoSEQ hsTCRB v3.0 assay was used at survey level resolution to sequence the TRB variable region. The targeted TRB sequencing depth was about 40,000-50,000 T-cell genomes per sample. Pooled TRB libraries were sequenced on an Illumina MiSeq with a v3 150-cycle kit. From the authors' description of their analysis: Repertoire analysis was performed in R inside a reproducible Nextflow workflow that covered QC, data transformation and analysis. LymphoSeq2, an R package for AIRR-Seq data exploration, was used to implement custom analyses. After excluding a handful of samples that yielded fewer than 5000 total TRB sequences, 150 to 200 HIV repertoires remained for analysis. Among the approximately 190 retained HIV repertoires, fewer than 65 were collected before ART initiation and under 150 after ART initiation. Repertoires were downsampled to 5000 TRB nucleotide sequences, and summary statistics were averaged over 100 downsampling iterations. TRB sequences were retained for analysis only if CDR3 regions of at least seven amino acids were present. Diversity was measured with a Shannon entropy-derived clonality score and the Gini coefficient. In repertoire networks, the top 5000 CDR3 amino acid sequences were linked whenever an edit distance of one separated two sequences. GLIPH2 predicted antigen specificity groups and MHC restriction for TRB CDR3 amino acid sequences. To flag known associations with CMV, EBV, HIV or tissue antigens, CDR3 amino acid sequences were compared against VDJdb and McPAS-TCR. Pre-ART, post-ART and control groups were compared with Wilcoxon signed-rank tests and Holm-Bonferroni correction. Sourced from immuneACCESS, this table was stored by TCRdb with only in-frame sequences that have V and J called. A share of the clones is absent; for the studies checked, an unresolved V gene accounts for under half, and the remainder has no known explanation. The V and J calls and clone size come from that table; D and trimming were worked out from the DNA. This sample holds about 28,000 clones; approximately 90% were observed only once. The ten largest clones represent 7.5% to 10% of the sample.

Participants were included only if at least one PBMC sample before ART initiation and at least two post-ART samples were available. All participants with HIV were treated in the United States of America. Cryopreserved samples of about 0.95-11 million PBMC were thawed and washed before DNA extraction. At the time of the earliest PBMC sample, participants with HIV were aged between roughly 20 and 55 years. PBMC samples were contributed by each participant from 1-4 timepoints before ART initiation and 2-8 timepoints after ART initiation, with a median of 7 samples. Serial HIV viral load, CD4+ T-cell count, ART history and demographic data were obtained for every participant. Genomic DNA was extracted from unsorted PBMC with a Qiagen kit on a QIAcube, processed in batches of 12 samples.

The V gene is TRBV5-1 and the J gene is TRBJ2-3; 12 of the junction bases match TRBD2. The sequence derives from a man aged 45-65 years with HIV. The source was unsorted PBMCs, collected 3.2 years before starting antiretroviral therapy. The CDR3 reads as follows: CASSRRLAGGGAVTQYF. The nucleotide sequence is TGCGCCAGCAGTCGGAGGCTAGCGGGGGGGGGTGCGGTAACGCAGTATTTT.